This T cell receptor beta chain was captured by sequencing in a study of OX40 agonist ivuxolimab in advanced cancers. Study summary: Each patient was given ivuxolimab into a vein every 2 weeks, at 0.01 to 10 mg/kg.

Deletions cut 0 bases from V and 4 bases from J, with 9 bases between. This CDR3 comprises 14 residues. Germline CDR1 reads MNHEY; CDR2 reads SVGAGI. Repertoires were generated with immunoSEQ multiplex PCR, while TCRdb's copy carries only in-frame clones and drops some. Of 90,000 or so clones listed, 80% to 90% are singletons. Sequences were derived from CD4+ or CD8+ T cells sorted from blood, sampled in a trial of the OX40 agonist ivuxolimab. The chain carries TRBV6-5 and TRBJ2-5, with D possibly being TRBD1 (6 bases). The receptor comes from an adult with an advanced solid tumor such as melanoma, head and neck, liver or kidney cancer. The CDR3 sequence: CASSYSQGRETQYF. In nucleotides, the CDR3 is TGTGCCAGCAGTTACTCGCAGGGGAGAGAGACCCAGTACTTC.